This T cell receptor (beta chain) appears in the sequencing data of a study of OX40 agonist ivuxolimab in advanced cancers. Study-wide results and limits: Antigens targeted by the expanded peripheral T cells were not determined. On average, CD8+ T cells showed a greater number of expanded clones than CD4+. CD4+ and CD8+ blood T cells expanded clonally by week 6 at 0.1 to 3.0 mg/kg.

The V gene lost 3 bases and the J gene lost 7 bases, with 13 bases spanning the gap. From germline, CDR1 is SGHNT and CDR2 YENEEA. The CDR3 is 14 amino acids. Here immunoSEQ multiplex PCR was the method, and the copy in TCRdb shows in-frame clones only, minus some. This sample has 75,000 to 80,000 clones, with 81% found just once. It was autoimmune disease history or systemic immunosuppression that excluded patients. Remarks on this clone: Its antigen is unidentified.

The rearrangement joins TRBV11-3 to TRBJ2-1; possible D gene TRBD2, 6 bases. The specimen comprised CD4+ or CD8+ T cells sorted from blood, sampled in a trial of the OX40 agonist ivuxolimab. This sequence originates from an adult with an advanced solid tumor such as melanoma, head and neck, liver or kidney cancer. The CDR3 is CASSFGTARNEQFF. The DNA for the CDR3 is TGTGCCAGCAGCTTCGGGACTGCTCGGAATGAGCAGTTCTTC.